This entry lists 25 T cell receptor beta chains sequenced from one sample in a study of human T cells and chemical hapten exposure. TCRdb itself ran the RACE reads through MiXCR, one entry per CDR3 protein. This repertoire shows about 74,000 distinct CDR3 sequences, 11% to 15% found once; its top ten account for over 3.5%. Time point in this sample: pre-sensitization, week 0. The treatment was: therapeutic diphenylcyclopropenone sensitization with weekly scalp DPC. This specimen consisted of whole blood, obtained in connection with sensitization to the hapten diphenylcyclopropenone (DPC). These receptors were collected from a woman between 50 and 59 years old with alopecia areata. Some clones in this sample may be carry-over from other donors' samples.

The table lists this clonotype with a few counts. The chain joins TRBV7-7 to TRBJ2-7, with 7 bases matching TRBD1. The CDR3 length is 12 residues. From germline, CDR1 is SSHAT and CDR2 FNYEAQ (reference sequence). Losses at the gene ends were 5 bases for V and 8 bases for J; bases not matched to a gene: 6. In nucleotides, the CDR3 is TGTGCCAGCAGCGCAACAGGGGAGCAGCAGTACTTC. Its translation is CASSATGEQQYF.

This chain uses TRBV4-2 with TRBJ1-1; the D gene is possibly TRBD1 (5 bases). Germline-derived CDR1 and CDR2 are LGHNA and YNFKEQ. Trimming pared 0 bases from V and 3 bases from J, leaving 17 bases between. This CDR3 comprises 17 residues. CDR3 sequence: CASSQDGETGVDTEAFF. In nucleotides, the CDR3 is TGTGCCAGCAGCCAAGACGGAGAAACAGGCGTGGACACTGAAGCTTTCTTT.

The chain carries TRBV24-1 and TRBJ2-1; 10 positions agree with TRBD1. Looked up from germline, CDR1 is KGHDR and CDR2 is SFDVKD. CDR3 length: 15 amino acids. J was trimmed by 7 bases and V by 3 bases; bases with no gene match: 5. As DNA, the CDR3 is TGTGCCACCAGTGATGACGGACAGGGGGATAATGAGCAGTTCTTC. Protein sequence: CATSDDGQGDNEQFF.

This clonotype has a handful of counts. The chain couples TRBV7-9 to TRBJ2-6; 11 positions match TRBD2. Germline-derived CDR1 and CDR2 are SEHNR and FQNEAQ (reference sequence). The CDR3 has 17 residues. After removal of 8 bases from V and 3 bases from J, the junction contained 9 bases not matched to a gene. The CDR3 region is CASRQLAGVSGANVLTF. CDR3 coding DNA: TGTGCCAGCCGCCAACTAGCGGGAGTTAGTGGGGCCAACGTCCTGACTTTC.

This clonotype was picked up a small number of times. This chain joins TRBV28 and TRBJ2-7; D is perhaps TRBD1 (6 bases). CDR3 length equals 12 residues. Germline loops: CDR1 MDHEN, CDR2 SYDVKM. The ends were cut back, 4 bases at V and 7 bases at J, with 11 bases in the middle. CDR3 DNA: TGTGCCAGCAGTTCACAGGGTTGGGAGCAGTACTTC. Residues: CASSSQGWEQYF.

This clonotype was recorded many times. The V call is TRBV24-1, the J call TRBJ1-5, with a tentative D call TRBD1 (6 bases). Germline V CDR1 and CDR2: KGHDR, SFDVKD. The CDR3 contains 15 residues. V lost 8 bases and J 2 bases, leaving 15 bases between the germline ends. In nucleotides, the CDR3 is TGTGCCACCATTCACAGGGCGGCGGGCAATCAGCCCCAGCATTTT. Amino acids: CATIHRAAGNQPQHF.

This clonotype was recorded a few times. The V and J genes are TRBV18 and TRBJ1-5; 10 nucleotides match TRBD1. Germline CDR1 reads KGHSH; CDR2 reads LQKENI. V was clipped by 0 bases and J by 6 bases; unmatched bases: 5. CDR3 size: 16 residues. DNA of the CDR3: TGTGCCAGCTCACCACCCGGGACAGGGGCCGGTCAGCCCCAGCATTTT. Translated: CASSPPGTGAGQPQHF.

This clonotype showed up just a few times. The chain combines TRBV6-5 with TRBJ2-5, with 8 bases that match TRBD2. Germline V gene sequence: CDR1 MNHEY, CDR2 SVGAGI. Trimming took 8 bases from V and 5 from J; bases not matched to a gene: 13. The length of the CDR3 is 15 residues. The chain's CDR3 is CASPIRRGDKETQYF. The CDR3 region has the DNA TGTGCCAGCCCCATCCGGCGGGGGGATAAGGAGACCCAGTACTTC.

This clonotype was observed a handful of times. The chain has TRBV12-3 or TRBV12-4 and TRBJ1-4; D gene uncertain. Trimming removed 1 base at V and 13 bases at J, with 10 bases between. This CDR3 has 12 amino acids. In nucleotides, the CDR3 is TGTGCCAGCAGTTTAGGACCGGCGGGACTGTTTTTT. As protein: CASSLGPAGLFF.

This clonotype was seen more than once but under ten times. J is TRBJ1-1 and V is TRBV5-1; the D is unclear. Per the germline V gene, CDR1 is SGHRS and CDR2 is YFSETQ. This CDR3 has 13 residues. The V end was cut by 3 bases, the J end by 1 base, with 7 bases between. This CDR3 is CASSWGQNTEAFF. The CDR3 nucleotides are TGCGCCAGCAGCTGGGGTCAGAACACTGAAGCTTTCTTT.

This clonotype showed up just a few times. The chain links TRBV20-1 to TRBJ2-5, with D perhaps TRBD1 or TRBD2 (6 bases each). Trimming left V 2 bases short and J 5 bases short, with 15 bases between. Germline V gives CDR1 DFQATT, CDR2 SNEGSKA (reference sequence). The CDR3 is 14 amino acids. The CDR3 here is CSARPGAGGETQYF. The CDR3 DNA reads as TGCAGTGCTAGACCGGGGGCCGGCGGGGAGACCCAGTACTTC.

This clonotype was counted ten times or more. The chain recombines TRBV28 with TRBJ1-2; 7 nucleotides match TRBD1. CDR3 length: 15 residues. Germline lookup yields CDR1 MDHEN and CDR2 SYDVKM. V was pared by 3 bases and J by 5 bases, with 9 bases of the junction left unmatched. CDR3 bases: TGTGCCAGCAGTTTTTTGAGACAGGGAAAGTATGGCTACACCTTC. Its protein is CASSFLRQGKYGYTF.

The V gene is TRBV5-5, the J gene TRBJ1-1; D uncertain. This CDR3 comprises 13 residues. The V gene lost 1 base and the J gene lost 3 bases, with 7 bases spanning the gap. The germline V gene encodes CDR1 SGHKS and CDR2 YYEKEE (reference sequence). The CDR3 coding sequence is TGTGCCAGCAGCTTGATTTTGGACACTGAAGCTTTCTTT. Its protein is CASSLILDTEAFF.

The chain joins TRBV4-3 to TRBJ1-1, with D hard to call. In germline, CDR1 is LGHNA, CDR2 YSLEER. The CDR3 sequence is 13 residues long. The ends were cut back, 1 base at V and 1 base at J, with 4 bases in the middle. CDR3 bases: TGCGCCAGCAGCCAAGTCCGGAACACTGAAGCTTTCTTT. It yields the protein CASSQVRNTEAFF.

The chain recombines TRBV6-5 with TRBJ2-5, with 7 bases fitting TRBD1. Germline values: CDR1 MNHEY, CDR2 SVGAGI. This CDR3 contains 13 residues. Trimming cost V 8 bases and J 3 bases; bases outside gene matches: 6. DNA of the CDR3: TGTGCCAGCGGACAGGACCAAAAAGAGACCCAGTACTTC. Protein sequence: CASGQDQKETQYF.

This chain connects TRBV20-1 to TRBJ1-6, with a possible D match to TRBD1 (5 bases). The CDR3 extends over 15 amino acids. CDR1 is DFQATT and CDR2 is SNEGSKA in the germline V gene (reference sequence). V lost 3 bases to trimming and J lost 7 bases, with 16 bases between them. The CDR3 DNA sequence: TGCAGTGCTAGTTCCGTCCAGGGAGTGAATTCACCCCTCCACTTT. It encodes CSASSVQGVNSPLHF.

The table lists this clonotype with a few counts. The chain combines TRBV3-1 with TRBJ2-5, with 7 bases fitting TRBD1. The V and J ends lost 0 bases and 5 bases, in that order; junction bases with no gene match: 9. Germline values: CDR1 LGHDT, CDR2 YNNKEL (reference sequence). The CDR3 length is 16 residues. The CDR3 loop is CASSQDYRGVQETQYF. The CDR3 DNA sequence: TGTGCCAGCAGCCAAGATTACAGGGGAGTACAGGAGACCCAGTACTTC.

This clonotype was seen more than once but under ten times. The V gene is TRBV10-3, the J gene TRBJ1-6; maybe TRBD1 (5 bases). The ends were cut back, 6 bases at V and 5 bases at J, with 14 bases in the middle. This CDR3 is 15 amino acids long. The germline V gene encodes CDR1 ENHRY and CDR2 SYGVKD. This chain's CDR3 is CAIRHDGTDNSPLHF. For the CDR3, the DNA is TGTGCCATCAGACACGATGGGACGGATAATTCACCCCTCCACTTT.

The genes are TRBV7-2 and TRBJ2-3; 7 bases map to TRBD2. Germline CDR1 reads SGHTA; CDR2 reads FQGNSA. CDR3 size: 14 residues. The trim removed 4 bases at V and 5 bases at J, leaving 6 bases unmatched. The CDR3 loop is CASSSGLQIDTQYF. In nucleotides, the CDR3 is TGTGCCAGCAGCTCGGGACTACAAATAGATACGCAGTATTTT.

The gene calls are TRBV10-3 and TRBJ2-4, with 10 bases that match TRBD2. Losses at the gene ends were 5 bases for V and 8 bases for J; bases not matched to a gene: 15. The CDR3 spans 17 residues. The V gene's germline CDR1 is ENHRY and CDR2 SYGVKD. Here the CDR3 DNA reads TGTGCCATCAGTCCTACTAGCGGGGCACCCGCGGAGGACATTCAGTACTTC. Amino acids: CAISPTSGAPAEDIQYF.

This clonotype appeared a few times. One junction end does not reproduce the germline sequence, and a read error may be involved. CDR3: CASSEGRPSYYEQFF. DNA of the CDR3: TGTGCCAGCAGTGAAGGGAGGCCTAGCTACTATGAGCAGTTCTTC. The rearrangement joins TRBV2 to TRBJ2-1; a possible D gene is TRBD2 (5 bases). This CDR3 comprises 15 residues. The germline V gene encodes CDR1 SNHLY and CDR2 FYNNEI. Combining the CDR3 with reference TRBV2 and TRBJ2-1 gives the whole variable domain EPEVTQTPSHQVTQMGQEVILRCVPISNHLYFYWYRQILGQKVEFLVSFYNNEISEKSEIFDDQFSVERPDGSNFTLKIRSTKLEDSAMYFCASSEGRPSYYEQFFGPGTRLTVL.

The chain employs TRBV7-2 and TRBJ2-5; unclear D gene. Trimming shortened V by 0 bases and J by 6 bases, and 5 bases separated the two germline ends. Germline V lookup: CDR1 SGHTA, CDR2 FQGNSA. This CDR3 contains 12 residues. In nucleotides, the CDR3 is TGTGCCAGCAGCTTAGCTTCCCAGACCCAGTACTTC. It codes for CASSLASQTQYF.

This clonotype was counted between two and nine times. The chain combines TRBV19 with TRBJ1-4, with D unclear. This CDR3 is built from 16 residues. Germline loops: CDR1 LNHDA, CDR2 SQIVND (reference sequence). The V end lost 4 bases, the J end lost 0 bases, and 12 bases lay between the germline ends. CDR3 region: CASSKNSVATNEKLFF. The CDR3 DNA sequence: TGTGCCAGTAGTAAAAACTCGGTTGCAACTAATGAAAAACTGTTTTTT.

As regards this clonotype: A much larger clone differs from this one at a single base, so this may be a read error. This chain links TRBV7-2 with TRBJ2-5, with TRBD1 as a possible D gene (5 bases). This CDR3 contains 13 residues. The germline gives CDR1 SGHTA, CDR2 FQGNSA. The ends were cut back, 1 base at V and 8 bases at J, with 11 bases in the middle. CDR3 coding DNA: TGTGCCAGCAGCTTAGTCAGGGCGGATACCCAGTACTTC. It yields the protein CASSLVRADTQYF.

This clonotype was observed at least ten times. The chain couples TRBV14 to TRBJ2-3; D might be TRBD1 (6 bases). Trimming took off 6 bases at V and 1 base at J, with 17 bases between the two ends. The CDR3 has 16 amino acids. The germline V gene encodes CDR1 SGHDN and CDR2 FVKESK. The chain's CDR3 is CASSQETGQRTDTQYF. In DNA form, the CDR3 reads TGTGCCAGCAGTCAGGAGACAGGACAGCGCACAGATACGCAGTATTTT.